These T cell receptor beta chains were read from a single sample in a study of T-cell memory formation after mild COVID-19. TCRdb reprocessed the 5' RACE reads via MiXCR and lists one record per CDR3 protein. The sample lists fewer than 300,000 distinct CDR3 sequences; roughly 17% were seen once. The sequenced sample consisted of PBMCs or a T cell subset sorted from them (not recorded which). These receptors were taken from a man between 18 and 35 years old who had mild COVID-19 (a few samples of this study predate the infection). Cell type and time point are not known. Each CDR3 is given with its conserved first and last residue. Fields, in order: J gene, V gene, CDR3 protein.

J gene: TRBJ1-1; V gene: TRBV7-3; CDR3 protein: CASSFPYLEDMNTEAFF
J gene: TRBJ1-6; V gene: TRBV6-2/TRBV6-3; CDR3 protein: CASSLPASPLHF
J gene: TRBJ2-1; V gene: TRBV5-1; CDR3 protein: CASSLATGAVSYNEQFF
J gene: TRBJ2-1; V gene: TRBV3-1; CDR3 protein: CASSDAGLLNEQFF
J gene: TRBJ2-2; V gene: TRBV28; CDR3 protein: CATMYRDTGELFF
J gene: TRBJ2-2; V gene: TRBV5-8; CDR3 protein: CASSLAVYTGELFF
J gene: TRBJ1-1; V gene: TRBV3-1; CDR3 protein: CASREGSSTEAFF
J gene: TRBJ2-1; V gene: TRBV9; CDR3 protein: CASSVSGGINEQFF
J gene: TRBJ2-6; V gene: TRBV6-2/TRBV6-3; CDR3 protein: CASIPSQRGTGFSGANVLTF
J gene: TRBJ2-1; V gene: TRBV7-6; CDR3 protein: CASSQGGLAGEQFF
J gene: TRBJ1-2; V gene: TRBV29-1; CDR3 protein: CSVTTGGVYGYTF
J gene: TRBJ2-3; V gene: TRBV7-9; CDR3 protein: CASSLGPDTQYF
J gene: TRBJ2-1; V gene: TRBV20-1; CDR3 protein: CSASLGYSNEQFF
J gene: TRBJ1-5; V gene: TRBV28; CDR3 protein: CASSWGNQPQHF
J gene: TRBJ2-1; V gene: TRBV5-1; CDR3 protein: CASSLSGEFGSYNEQFF
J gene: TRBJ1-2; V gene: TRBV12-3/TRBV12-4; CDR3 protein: CASSFGAGYGYTF
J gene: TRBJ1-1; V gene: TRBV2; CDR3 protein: CASSILGLNTEAFF
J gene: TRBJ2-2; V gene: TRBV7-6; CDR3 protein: CASSPGRAWTGELFF
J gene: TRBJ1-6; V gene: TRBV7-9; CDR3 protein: CASSLRRDSPLHF
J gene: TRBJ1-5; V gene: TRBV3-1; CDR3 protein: CASSQADRDQPQHF
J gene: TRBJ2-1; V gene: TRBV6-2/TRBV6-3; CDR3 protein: CASSYPDNEQFF
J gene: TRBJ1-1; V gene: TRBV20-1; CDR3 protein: CSARSYGAGEAFF
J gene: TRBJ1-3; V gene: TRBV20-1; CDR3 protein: CSADPNSGNTIYF
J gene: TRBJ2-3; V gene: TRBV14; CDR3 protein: CASSQSSGEGNTQYF
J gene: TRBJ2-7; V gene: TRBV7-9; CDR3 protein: CASSNRQAGEQYF
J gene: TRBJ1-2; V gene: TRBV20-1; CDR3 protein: CSAPGQGPSYGYTF
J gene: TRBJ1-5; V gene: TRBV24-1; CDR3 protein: CATSGSGEQPQHF
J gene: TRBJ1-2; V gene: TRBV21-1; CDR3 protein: CASSQGTAELYGYTF
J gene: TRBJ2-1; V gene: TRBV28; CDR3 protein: CASSSRDRGLDEQFF
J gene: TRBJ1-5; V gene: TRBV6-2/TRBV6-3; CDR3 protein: CASSPHRESGNQPQHF
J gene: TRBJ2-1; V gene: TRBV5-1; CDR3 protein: CASSLAGQLYNEQFF
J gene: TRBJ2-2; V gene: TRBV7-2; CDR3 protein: CASSFLNTGELFF
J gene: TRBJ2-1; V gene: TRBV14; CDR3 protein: CASSQTTSGVVDEQFF
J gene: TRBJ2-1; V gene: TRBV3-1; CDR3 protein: CASSQDWRSYNEQFF
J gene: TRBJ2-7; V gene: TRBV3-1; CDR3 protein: CASSRATGPAYEQYF
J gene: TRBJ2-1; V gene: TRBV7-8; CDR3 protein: CASSFGLAGGQHNNEQFF
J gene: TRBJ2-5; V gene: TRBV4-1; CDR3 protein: CASSQGTGAYWETQYF